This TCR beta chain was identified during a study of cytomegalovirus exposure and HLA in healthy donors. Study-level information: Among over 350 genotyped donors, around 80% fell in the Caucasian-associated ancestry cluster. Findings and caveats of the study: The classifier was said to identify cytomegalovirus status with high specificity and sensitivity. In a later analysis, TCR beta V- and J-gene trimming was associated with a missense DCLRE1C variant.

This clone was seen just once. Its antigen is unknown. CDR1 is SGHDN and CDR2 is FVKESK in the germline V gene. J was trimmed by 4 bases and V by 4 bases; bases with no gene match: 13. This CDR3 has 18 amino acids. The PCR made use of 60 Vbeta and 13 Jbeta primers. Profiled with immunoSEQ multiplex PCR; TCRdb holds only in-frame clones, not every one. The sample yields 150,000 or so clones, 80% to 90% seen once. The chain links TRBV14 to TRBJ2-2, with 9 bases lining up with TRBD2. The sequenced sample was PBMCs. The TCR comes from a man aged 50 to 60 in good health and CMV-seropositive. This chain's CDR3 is CASSPRTLAGASTGELFF. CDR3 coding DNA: TGTGCCAGCAGCCCGCGGACCTTAGCGGGAGCCAGCACCGGGGAGCTGTTTTTT.